This T cell receptor beta chain was captured by sequencing in a study of blood T cells in healthy people across ages. The CDR3 is made up of 16 amino acids. Germline loops: CDR1 LNHNV, CDR2 YYDKDF (reference sequence). With V trimmed by 2 bases and J by 8 bases, 8 bases remained unmatched. Each donor gave 9.5 to 10 milliliters of peripheral blood. Every sample had a minimum of 6 million PBMCs isolated. The second PCR ran about 6 to 12 cycles with a sample-barcoded 5' primer and J-beta primers. TCRdb fed the 5' RACE reads into MiXCR, producing one record per CDR3 protein. The repertoire consists of approximately 760,000 distinct CDR3 sequences, with just under 25% occurring once and the leading ten covering under 9.5%. This clonotype was detected only a few times. These records were also assigned to another study, of T cells of mothers and their children. From that paper: At a sensitivity of about 100 clones per million clonotypes, no persistent microchimeric T cell clones appeared.

Material for sequencing was blood. The V gene is TRBV15, the J gene TRBJ1-4; 10 bases align to TRBD1. The receptor was derived from a boy younger than 18 in good health. The CDR3 region is CATSRKRGQGEEKLFF. The CDR3 DNA reads TGTGCCACCAGCAGAAAAAGAGGACAGGGGGAGGAAAAACTGTTTTTT.